These 26 T cell receptor beta chains were sequenced from one sample in a study of blood T cell repertoires in COVID-19. Generated by immunoSEQ multiplex PCR, the TCRdb table keeps only in-frame clones and is missing some. Among some 42,000 clones, over 80% were seen once, and the ten largest hold 7% to 9%. Input material: peripheral blood. All receptors come from a human donor in a cohort sampled during active COVID-19.

This chain joins TRBV7-2 and TRBJ1-2, with 12 bases fitting TRBD1. In germline, CDR1 is SGHTA, CDR2 FQGNSA. CDR3 length equals 14 residues. V shed 5 bases, J shed 8 bases, and the junction held 6 bases outside the gene matches. The DNA for the CDR3 is TGTGCCAGCAGCCGGGACAGGGGGCAAGGAGGCTACACCTTC. Encoded protein: CASSRDRGQGGYTF.

The J gene is TRBJ1-1, the V gene TRBV5-1; D not resolved. Germline V lookup: CDR1 SGHRS, CDR2 YFSETQ. V lost 0 bases to trimming and J lost 7 bases, with 16 bases between them. This CDR3 region has 15 residues. The CDR3 DNA reads TGCGCCAGCAGCTTGGCCGCCAAGCCAGGTGGTGAAGCTTTCTTT. Translation: CASSLAAKPGGEAFF.

The gene calls are TRBV4-2 and TRBJ2-7, with 10 bases that match TRBD2. Germline CDR1 and CDR2: LGHNA and YNFKEQ. The CDR3 sequence is 16 residues long. V shed 3 bases and J 0 bases; nucleotides not matched to a gene: 5. The CDR3 here is CASSHELAGISYEQYF. For the CDR3, the DNA is TGTGCCAGCAGCCATGAACTAGCGGGGATCTCCTACGAGCAGTACTTC.

The J gene is TRBJ2-7, the V gene TRBV7-2, with 10 bases fitting TRBD1. Germline lookup yields CDR1 SGHTA and CDR2 FQGNSA. This CDR3 region has 15 residues. The trim removed 4 bases at V and 5 bases at J, leaving 8 bases unmatched. CDR3 protein: CASSSSTGGWNEQYF. The CDR3 bases are TGTGCCAGCAGCTCCTCGACAGGGGGCTGGAACGAGCAGTACTTC.

This clone has only a few counts. The J gene is TRBJ2-1, the V gene TRBV7-9; 8 bases are a match to TRBD1. Per germline, CDR1 SEHNR and CDR2 FQNEAQ (reference sequence). The V segment lost 1 base and the J segment 8 bases; nucleotides outside the gene matches: 7. The CDR3 runs 15 residues. In DNA, the CDR3 is TGTGCCAGCAGCTTAGGCGGGACAGGTTGGGATGAGCAGTTCTTC. Translating it yields CASSLGGTGWDEQFF. The entire variable domain, with the rest obtained from reference TRBV7-9 and TRBJ2-1, is as follows: DTGVSQNPRHKITKRGQNVTFRCDPISEHNRLYWYRQTLGQGPEFLTYFQNEAQLEKSRLLSDRFSAERPKGSFSTLEIQRTEQGDSAMYLCASSLGGTGWDEQFFGPGTRLTVL.

The genes are TRBV5-1 and TRBJ2-1; D gene unclear. This CDR3 has 13 amino acids. CDR1 and CDR2 (germline): SGHRS, YFSETQ. The V end lost 4 bases, the J end lost 1 base, and 6 bases lay between the germline ends. The CDR3 spells CASSGPSYNEQFF. In nucleotides, the CDR3 is TGCGCCAGCAGCGGGCCTTCCTACAATGAGCAGTTCTTC.

The chain joins TRBV28 to TRBJ2-1; D might be TRBD2 (6 bases). Per the germline V gene, CDR1 is MDHEN and CDR2 is SYDVKM. V lost 5 bases and J 3 bases, leaving 17 bases between the germline ends. The CDR3 length is 16 residues. CDR3 DNA: TGTGCCAGCAGTCCGGTGGAGGTAGCGGTCTACAATGAGCAGTTCTTC. Protein product: CASSPVEVAVYNEQFF.

The chain combines TRBV5-4 with TRBJ1-1; 7 bases fit TRBD1. The germline V gene has CDR1 SGHNT and CDR2 YYREEE (reference sequence). The junction had 8 bases not matched to a gene; V was cut back by 7 bases and J by 2 bases. This CDR3 has 14 amino acids. The DNA for the CDR3 is TGTGCCAGCGGCGCCGGACAGGCAAACACTGAAGCTTTCTTT. As protein: CASGAGQANTEAFF.

The chain couples TRBV12-3 or TRBV12-4 to TRBJ2-5; D is ambiguous. This CDR3 region has 11 residues. Trimming removed 3 bases from V and 5 bases from J, with 4 bases in between. DNA for the CDR3: TGTGCCAGCAGTTTTTCGGAGACCCAGTACTTC. Translating it yields CASSFSETQYF.

The rearrangement links TRBV5-1 to TRBJ2-7; 8 bases match TRBD2. The CDR3 has 14 amino acids. The V gene's germline CDR1 is SGHRS and CDR2 YFSETQ. Trimming at V came to 2 bases and at J to 6 bases, leaving 7 bases not matched to a gene. The CDR3: CASSFQSLAGEQYF. The CDR3 DNA reads TGCGCCAGCAGCTTCCAGAGTCTAGCGGGCGAGCAGTACTTC.

The count of this clone is one. This sequence joins TRBV5-1 and TRBJ1-4, with TRBD1 matching over 7 bases. V lost 1 base to trimming and J lost 8 bases; unmatched junction nucleotides: 5. Germline assignment: CDR1 SGHRS and CDR2 YFSETQ. CDR3 length: 14 residues. CDR3: CASSLTAGGEKLFF. The DNA for the CDR3 is TGCGCCAGCAGCTTGACGGCAGGGGGAGAAAAACTGTTTTTT.

V and J are TRBV5-1 and TRBJ1-6; TRBD1 aligns across 11 bases. Germline CDR1 SGHRS, CDR2 YFSETQ. The CDR3 loop spans 18 amino acids. With V trimmed by 1 base and J by 6 bases, 9 bases remained unmatched. The CDR3 bases are TGCGCCAGCAGCTTGAGGACAGGGGGCTCGGGATTTAATTCACCCCTCCACTTT. Residues: CASSLRTGGSGFNSPLHF.

The sample holds one count of this clone. The chain uses TRBV28 and TRBJ2-7; 10 bases fit TRBD1. The junction had 12 bases not matched to a gene; V was cut back by 5 bases and J by 5 bases. In germline, CDR1 is MDHEN, CDR2 SYDVKM. The CDR3 contains 16 residues. The CDR3 DNA sequence: TGTGCCAGCAGTCCGCAAAGGACAGGGGGGAGCGACGAGCAGTACTTC. Amino acids: CASSPQRTGGSDEQYF.

The chain links TRBV27 to TRBJ2-1; 8 nucleotides match TRBD2. The V segment lost 3 bases and the J segment 5 bases; nucleotides outside the gene matches: 9. CDR3 length: 16 amino acids. Per germline, CDR1 MNHEY and CDR2 SMNVEV (reference sequence). CDR3 nucleotides: TGTGCCAGCAGTTTCACTTCTGGACTAGCTAACAATGAGCAGTTCTTC. Its translation: CASSFTSGLANNEQFF.

The V gene is TRBV10-3, the J gene TRBJ1-1; 7 bases match TRBD1. The CDR3 consists of 14 residues. V trimming: 5 bases; J trimming: 4 bases; junction bases outside the gene matches: 7. Germline CDR1 reads ENHRY; CDR2 reads SYGVKD. The CDR3 sequence: CAISKQGQGTEAFF. The DNA of the CDR3 is TGTGCCATCAGTAAACAGGGGCAGGGCACTGAAGCTTTCTTT.

This chain links TRBV4-2 with TRBJ2-3, with a possible D match to TRBD1 (5 bases). V lost 2 bases, J lost 1 base, and 10 bases lay in between. Germline assignment: CDR1 LGHNA and CDR2 YNFKEQ. The CDR3 length is 15 residues. CDR3 in amino acids: CASSQMGPRTDTQYF. CDR3 nucleotide sequence: TGTGCCAGCAGCCAAATGGGGCCGCGCACAGATACGCAGTATTTT.

The chain couples TRBV14 to TRBJ1-6, with 8 bases identical to TRBD1. Germline loops: CDR1 SGHDN, CDR2 FVKESK. With V trimmed by 7 bases and J by 7 bases, 6 bases remained unmatched. CDR3 length: 14 residues. In nucleotides, the CDR3 is TGTGCCAGCACCGAAGGACAGGGAAATTCACCCCTCCACTTT. This gives the protein CASTEGQGNSPLHF.

V is TRBV2 and J is TRBJ2-2; tentatively, D is TRBD2 (7 bases). This CDR3 comprises 16 residues. The germline V gene encodes CDR1 SNHLY and CDR2 FYNNEI. The V end was cut by 3 bases, the J end by 5 bases, with 16 bases between. The CDR3 protein is CASSEGGGGPTGELFF. CDR3 nucleotides: TGTGCCAGCAGTGAGGGAGGGGGGGGGCCGACCGGGGAGCTGTTTTTT.

This chain links TRBV5-4 with TRBJ1-3; maybe TRBD1 (6 bases). Germline-derived CDR1 and CDR2 are SGHNT and YYREEE (reference sequence). The length of the CDR3 is 17 residues. The V gene lost 3 bases and the J gene lost 0 bases, with 16 bases spanning the gap. The CDR3 loop is CASSSPGRGNSGNTIYF. The CDR3, as DNA: TGTGCCAGCAGCTCCCCTGGCAGGGGCAACTCTGGAAACACCATATATTTT.

The V call is TRBV5-1, the J call TRBJ2-1; 16 nucleotides line up with TRBD2. Germline loops: CDR1 SGHRS, CDR2 YFSETQ. V lost 2 bases to trimming and J lost 9 bases; unmatched junction nucleotides: 2. The CDR3 has 15 residues. DNA for the CDR3: TGCGCCAGCAGCTTAGGGACTAGCGGGAGGGTTGAGCAGTTCTTC. This encodes CASSLGTSGRVEQFF.

V and J are TRBV4-2 and TRBJ2-1; tentatively, D is TRBD1 (5 bases). The CDR3 has 14 amino acids. From germline, CDR1 is LGHNA and CDR2 YNFKEQ. Trimming cost V 1 base and J 6 bases, with 10 bases left between them. Here the CDR3 DNA reads TGTGCCAGCAGCCAAGTACAAAGGGGCAATGAGCAGTTCTTC. This codes for CASSQVQRGNEQFF.

This chain links TRBV15 with TRBJ1-1; no clear D gene. Germline assignment: CDR1 LNHNV and CDR2 YYDKDF (reference sequence). V was shortened by 0 bases and J by 2 bases, with 7 bases between the two germline ends. The CDR3 totals 14 residues. CDR3 bases: TGTGCCACCAGCAGAGATCGAGAAAACACTGAAGCTTTCTTT. Amino acids: CATSRDRENTEAFF.

This clone has more than one count but fewer than ten. V gene TRBV10-3 combines with J gene TRBJ2-7; 7 positions match TRBD2. The ends lost 3 bases at V and 3 bases at J; junction bases unmatched: 8. This CDR3 spans 15 amino acids. Per germline, CDR1 ENHRY and CDR2 SYGVKD. CDR3 sequence (DNA): TGTGCCATCAGTGACTCAAGCCGGGACTACTACGAGCAGTACTTC. Translating gives CAISDSSRDYYEQYF.

The chain combines TRBV6-5 with TRBJ2-5; no definite D call. CDR3 size: 14 residues. CDR1 is MNHEY and CDR2 is SVGAGI in the germline V gene. Trimming took off 2 bases at V and 4 bases at J, with 11 bases between the two ends. The CDR3 sequence: CASSYDRGLETQYF. Here the CDR3 DNA reads TGTGCCAGCAGTTACGACCGAGGCCTAGAGACCCAGTACTTC.

This chain uses TRBV6-5 with TRBJ2-1; D possibly corresponds to TRBD2 (6 bases). The CDR3 is 15 residues long. Trimming left V 8 bases short and J 3 bases short, with 17 bases between. The V gene's germline CDR1 is MNHEY and CDR2 SVGAGI. As DNA, the CDR3 is TGTGCCAGCGCCACTTGGAGGGGCGACTACAATGAGCAGTTCTTC. Translation gives CASATWRGDYNEQFF.

The chain links TRBV5-1 to TRBJ1-6; TRBD1 matches 12 bases. Germline V gene sequence: CDR1 SGHRS, CDR2 YFSETQ. The CDR3 loop spans 17 amino acids. With V trimmed by 4 bases and J by 10 bases, 12 bases remained unmatched. The CDR3 here is CASSPGQGALVGSPLHF. CDR3 coding DNA: TGCGCCAGCAGCCCGGGACAGGGGGCTTTGGTAGGGTCACCCCTCCACTTT.